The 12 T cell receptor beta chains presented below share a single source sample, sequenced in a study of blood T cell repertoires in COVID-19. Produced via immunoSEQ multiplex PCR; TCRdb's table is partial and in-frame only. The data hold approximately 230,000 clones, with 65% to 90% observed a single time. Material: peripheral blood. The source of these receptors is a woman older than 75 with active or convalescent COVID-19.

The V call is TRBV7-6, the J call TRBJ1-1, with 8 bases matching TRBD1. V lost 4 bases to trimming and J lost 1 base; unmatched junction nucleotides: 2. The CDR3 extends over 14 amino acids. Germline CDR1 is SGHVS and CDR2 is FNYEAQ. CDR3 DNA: TGTGCCAGCAGCTCTGGGACAGGGAACACTGAAGCTTTCTTT. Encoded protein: CASSSGTGNTEAFF.

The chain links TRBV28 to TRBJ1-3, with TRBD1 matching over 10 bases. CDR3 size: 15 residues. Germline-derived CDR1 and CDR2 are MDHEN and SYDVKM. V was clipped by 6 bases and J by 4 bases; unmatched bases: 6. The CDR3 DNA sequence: TGTGCCAGCAGGTTGGGACAGGGGATCGGAAACACCATATATTTT. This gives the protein CASRLGQGIGNTIYF.

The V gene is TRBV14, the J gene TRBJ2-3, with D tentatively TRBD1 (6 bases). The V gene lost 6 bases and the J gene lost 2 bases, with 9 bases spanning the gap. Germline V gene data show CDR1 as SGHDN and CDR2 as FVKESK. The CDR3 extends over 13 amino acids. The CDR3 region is CASSRQVTDTQYF. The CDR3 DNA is TGTGCCAGCAGTCGACAGGTCACAGATACGCAGTATTTT.

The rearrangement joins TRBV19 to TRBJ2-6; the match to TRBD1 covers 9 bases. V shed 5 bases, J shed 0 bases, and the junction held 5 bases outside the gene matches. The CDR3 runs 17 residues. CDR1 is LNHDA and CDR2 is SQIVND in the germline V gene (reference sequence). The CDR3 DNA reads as TGTGCCAGTAGTCCACAGGGGGCATTCTCTGGGGCCAACGTCCTGACTTTC. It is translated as CASSPQGAFSGANVLTF.

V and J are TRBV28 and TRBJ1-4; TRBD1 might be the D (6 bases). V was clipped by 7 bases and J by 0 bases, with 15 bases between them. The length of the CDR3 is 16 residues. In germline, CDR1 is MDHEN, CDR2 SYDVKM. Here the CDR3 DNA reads TGTGCCAGCAAGTGGCAGGGGATTACAACTAATGAAAAACTGTTTTTT. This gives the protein CASKWQGITTNEKLFF.

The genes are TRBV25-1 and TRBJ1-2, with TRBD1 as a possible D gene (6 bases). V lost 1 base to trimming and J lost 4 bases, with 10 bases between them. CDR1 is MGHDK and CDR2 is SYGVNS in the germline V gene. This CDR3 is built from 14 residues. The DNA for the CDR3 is TGTGCCAGCAGTGAATTCGACAGGCCCTATGGCTACACCTTC. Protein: CASSEFDRPYGYTF.

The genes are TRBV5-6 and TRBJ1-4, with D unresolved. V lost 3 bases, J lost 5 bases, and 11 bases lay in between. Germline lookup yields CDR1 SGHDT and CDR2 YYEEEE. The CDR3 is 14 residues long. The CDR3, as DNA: TGTGCCAGCAGCTCCGGGAGCAGAAATGAAAAACTGTTTTTT. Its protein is CASSSGSRNEKLFF.

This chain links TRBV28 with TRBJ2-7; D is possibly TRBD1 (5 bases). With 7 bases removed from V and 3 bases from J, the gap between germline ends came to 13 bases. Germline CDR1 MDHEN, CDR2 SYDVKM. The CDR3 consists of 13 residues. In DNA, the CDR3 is TGTGCCAGCACCTTGGCAGGGAACTACGAGCAGTACTTC. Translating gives CASTLAGNYEQYF.

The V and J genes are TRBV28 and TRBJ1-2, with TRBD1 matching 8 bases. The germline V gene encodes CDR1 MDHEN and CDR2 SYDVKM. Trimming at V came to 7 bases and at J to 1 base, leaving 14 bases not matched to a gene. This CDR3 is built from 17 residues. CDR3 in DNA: TGTGCCAGCACCCCTGCGTCCGGGACAGGATTTAACTATGGCTACACCTTC. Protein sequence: CASTPASGTGFNYGYTF.

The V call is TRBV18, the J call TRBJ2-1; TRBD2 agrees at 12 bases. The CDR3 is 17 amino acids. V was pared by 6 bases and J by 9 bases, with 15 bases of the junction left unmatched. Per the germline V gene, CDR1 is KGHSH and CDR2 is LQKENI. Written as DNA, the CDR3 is TGTGCCAGCTCCGCGGCCCCCCTAGCGGGAGGGCGTGGTGAGCAGTTCTTC. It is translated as CASSAAPLAGGRGEQFF.

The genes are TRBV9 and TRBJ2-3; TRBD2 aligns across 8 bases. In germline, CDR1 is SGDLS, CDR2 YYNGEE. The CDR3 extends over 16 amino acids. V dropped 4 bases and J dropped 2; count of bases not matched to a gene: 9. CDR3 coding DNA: TGTGCCAGCAGCTCACGGACTAGCAGATACACAGATACGCAGTATTTT. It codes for CASSSRTSRYTDTQYF. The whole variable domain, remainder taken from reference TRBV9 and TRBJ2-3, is DSGVTQTPKHLITATGQRVTLRCSPRSGDLSVYWYQQSLDQGLQFLIQYYNGEERAKGNILERFSAQQFPDLHSELNLSSLELGDSALYFCASSSRTSRYTDTQYFGPGTRLTVL.

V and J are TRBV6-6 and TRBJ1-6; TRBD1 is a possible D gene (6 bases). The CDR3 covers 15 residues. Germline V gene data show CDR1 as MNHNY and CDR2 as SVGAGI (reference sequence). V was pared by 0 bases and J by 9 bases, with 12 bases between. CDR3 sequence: CASSYSNRVGSPLHF. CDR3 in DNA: TGTGCCAGCAGTTACTCGAACAGGGTGGGTTCACCCCTCCACTTT.